This TCR beta chain was found in a study of T cell changes during pregnancy in multiple sclerosis. Method: immunoSEQ multiplex PCR; TCRdb's copy keeps in-frame clones and lacks some. The table has around 31,000 clones, about 93% seen once. The CDR3 has 15 amino acids. From germline, CDR1 is LNHDA and CDR2 SQIVND (reference sequence). Trimming left V 5 bases short and J 6 bases short, with 14 bases between. This TCR came from a female donor with multiple sclerosis, enrolled in a pregnancy study. The specimen was CD4+ T cells from peripheral blood mononuclear cells, collected in the second trimester of pregnancy. This chain links TRBV19 with TRBJ1-6; D is undetermined. DNA for the CDR3: TGTGCCAGTAGTTCCCCAGGCCGATCTAATTCACCCCTCCACTTT. It is translated as CASSSPGRSNSPLHF.